The entry below gives a single T cell receptor (beta chain) sequence along with its context. No antigen is known for it. Researchers ran the PCR with 60 Vbeta and 13 Jbeta primers. Original analysis: Approximately 72 million unique TCR beta chains, around 10 million of them shared, were counted by a later analysis. TCRdb's copy holds only in-frame clones and misses some; the assay was immunoSEQ multiplex PCR. Clonal size and the V and J genes are those of that table, whereas D and trimming came from the DNA. The table records some 150,000 clones, 79% of them present only once. This sample is drawn from a study of cytomegalovirus exposure and HLA in healthy donors. Study-level findings and limits: Accurate prediction of most subjects' HLA-A and HLA-B alleles from TCR beta sequences was reported. Later on, an analysis tied some 17,000 TCR beta sequences to HLA alleles at 0.05 false discovery rate. There were some V segments, including TRBV6-2 and TRBV6-3, excluded as indistinguishable.

After removal of 6 bases from V and 4 bases from J, the junction contained 7 bases not matched to a gene. The CDR3 covers 16 residues. From germline, CDR1 is MNHNY and CDR2 SVGAGI (reference sequence). Material for sequencing was PBMCs. The chain couples TRBV6-6 to TRBJ1-5; 12 nucleotides line up with TRBD1. This TCR was recovered from a man between 40 and 49 years old in good health and CMV-seronegative. The CDR3 DNA is TGTGCCAGCAGGCCGGGACAGGGGGCGAGAAATCAGCCCCAGCATTTT. Translating it yields CASRPGQGARNQPQHF.